A single T cell receptor beta chain is shown here with its context. The data were taken from a study of patients and donors after allogeneic stem cell transplantation. Each CDR3 protein gets one entry after TCRdb re-called the RT-PCR reads with MiXCR. The sample holds roughly 880,000 distinct CDR3 sequences, 18% seen once. CDR3 length equals 13 residues. The V gene end was trimmed by 6 bases and the J gene end by 5 bases; junction bases not matched to a gene: 6. The germline V gene has CDR1 MDHEN and CDR2 SYDVKM. The sequence derives from a human donor who was either an allogeneic HSCT recipient or a stem cell or donor lymphocyte infusion donor (not recorded which). It is not recorded whose cells these are; they may come from a transplant donor. The sequenced material came from blood, either unsorted or a sorted T cell fraction (not recorded which). This chain joins TRBV28 and TRBJ1-1, with 7 nucleotides matching TRBD1. The CDR3 coding sequence is TGTGCCAGCAGGATGGGACAGTCTACTGAAGCTTTCTTT. Protein: CASRMGQSTEAFF.